Shown below are 16 T cell receptor beta chains from a single sample sequenced in a study of T cell responses to AZD1222 COVID-19 vaccine. Sequencing used immunoSEQ multiplex PCR; TCRdb keeps in-frame clones, though not all of them. The sample lists roughly 100,000 clones, 85% to 90% seen once, with 20% to 30% in the top ten. Sequencing was performed on peripheral blood, taken on day 0 of AZD1222 vaccination. The receptors shown here come from an adult in good health.

This chain connects TRBV2 to TRBJ2-7, with D tentatively TRBD1 or TRBD2 (6 bases each). The CDR3 has 13 amino acids. Germline V gene data show CDR1 as SNHLY and CDR2 as FYNNEI. V shed 3 bases and J shed 6 bases, with 12 bases lying between them. In nucleotides, the CDR3 is TGTGCCAGCAGTGACGAGAGGGGGGCCGAGCAGTACTTC. It yields the protein CASSDERGAEQYF.

This chain joins TRBV20-1 and TRBJ2-7; 8 bases fit TRBD2. The CDR3 contains 14 residues. CDR1 and CDR2 (germline): DFQATT, SNEGSKA (reference sequence). V was pared by 3 bases and J by 5 bases, with 9 bases of the junction left unmatched. In DNA, the CDR3 is TGCAGTGCTAGTACCACTAGCGGAGAAAACGAGCAGTACTTC. As protein: CSASTTSGENEQYF.

The chain joins TRBV5-4 to TRBJ2-5; 8 nucleotides line up with TRBD1. V lost 4 bases, J lost 1 base, and 3 bases stayed unmatched. The CDR3 is made up of 14 amino acids. Germline V gene lookup returns CDR1 SGHNT and CDR2 YYREEE (reference sequence). CDR3 in amino acids: CASSTGTGQETQYF. CDR3 sequence (DNA): TGTGCCAGCAGCACCGGGACAGGCCAAGAGACCCAGTACTTC.

J is TRBJ2-5 and V is TRBV2; either TRBD1 or TRBD2 may supply D (6 bases each). Looked up from germline, CDR1 is SNHLY and CDR2 is FYNNEI. The CDR3 is made up of 13 amino acids. Trimming removed 4 bases from V and 5 bases from J, with 11 bases in between. The CDR3 reads CASSVGGRETQYF. The CDR3 DNA reads as TGTGCCAGCAGTGTTGGGGGGCGGGAGACCCAGTACTTC.

The J gene is TRBJ2-7, the V gene TRBV3-1 (or the pseudogene TRBV3-2); D unresolved. V lost 4 bases, J lost 1 base, and 11 bases lay in between. The germline gives CDR1 LGHDT, CDR2 YNNKEL (reference sequence). The CDR3 is made up of 14 amino acids. The CDR3 spells CASSPALASYEQYF. The CDR3 nucleotides read TGTGCCAGCAGCCCCGCCCTGGCTTCCTACGAGCAGTACTTC.

The rearrangement joins TRBV7-8 to TRBJ2-2; D might be TRBD1 (6 bases). Germline CDR1 reads SGHVS; CDR2 reads FQNEAQ. This CDR3 has 15 amino acids. The ends were cut back, 0 bases at V and 4 bases at J, with 9 bases in the middle. Written as DNA, the CDR3 is TGTGCCAGCAGCTTAGCGGGGGCGGGCACCGGGGAGCTGTTTTTT. It codes for CASSLAGAGTGELFF.

CDR3 sequence reads: CASSFAGTVSYEQYF. Written as DNA, the CDR3 is TGTGCCAGCAGCTTTGCGGGGACAGTATCCTACGAGCAGTACTTC. This chain links TRBV7-8 with TRBJ2-7; D might be TRBD1 (7 bases). Germline V gives CDR1 SGHVS, CDR2 FQNEAQ. The CDR3 extends over 15 amino acids. Trimming pared 3 bases from V and 1 base from J, leaving 13 bases between.

J is TRBJ1-1 and V is TRBV30, with a weak D call TRBD1 (6 bases). The CDR3 spans 13 residues. Per the germline V gene, CDR1 is GTSNPN and CDR2 is SVGIG (reference sequence). V dropped 2 bases and J dropped 5 bases, with 12 bases sitting between them. In DNA form, the CDR3 reads TGTGCCTGGAGTTTTACAGGGATAACTGAAGCTTTCTTT. Encoded protein: CAWSFTGITEAFF. The full variable domain, with the rest looked up from reference TRBV30 and TRBJ1-1, is SQTIHQWPATLVQPVGSPLSLECTVEGTSNPNLYWYRQAAGRGLQLLFYSVGIGQISSEVPQNLSASRPQDRQFILSSKKLLLSDSGFYLCAWSFTGITEAFFGQGTRLTVV.

The chain uses TRBV7-9 and TRBJ2-3; D might be TRBD1 (5 bases). Germline assignment: CDR1 SEHNR and CDR2 FQNEAQ (reference sequence). V lost 1 base to trimming and J lost 2 bases, with 7 bases between them. The CDR3 spans 14 residues. This CDR3 is CASSLGQNTDTQYF. Written as DNA, the CDR3 is TGTGCCAGCAGCTTAGGACAGAACACAGATACGCAGTATTTT.

The chain uses TRBV7-2 and TRBJ2-7; TRBD2 agrees at 11 bases. This CDR3 has 16 amino acids. The V and J ends lost 2 bases and 2 bases, in that order; junction bases with no gene match: 5. Looked up from germline, CDR1 is SGHTA and CDR2 is FQGNSA. The CDR3 sequence: CASSLWLAGGAYEQYF. CDR3 nucleotide sequence: TGTGCCAGCAGCTTATGGCTAGCGGGAGGAGCCTACGAGCAGTACTTC.

This clone was found a few times. J is TRBJ2-7 and V is TRBV27, with a weak D call TRBD2 (5 bases). In germline, CDR1 is MNHEY, CDR2 SMNVEV (reference sequence). The CDR3 totals 14 residues. The V end lost 1 base, the J end lost 6 bases, and 13 bases lay between the germline ends. CDR3 protein: CASSLLGEHTEQYF. The CDR3 nucleotides read TGTGCCAGCAGTTTATTGGGAGAGCACACCGAGCAGTACTTC.

The chain carries TRBV5-4 and TRBJ2-2; D unresolved. Germline V gene data show CDR1 as SGHNT and CDR2 as YYREEE (reference sequence). V dropped 3 bases and J dropped 9 bases, with 6 bases sitting between them. This CDR3 has 11 amino acids. CDR3 amino acids: CASSSQRELFF. The CDR3 DNA reads as TGTGCCAGCAGCTCTCAGCGGGAGCTGTTTTTT.

The chain is built from TRBV3-1 (or the pseudogene TRBV3-2) and TRBJ2-3; TRBD2 agrees at 12 bases. Germline CDR1 reads LGHDT; CDR2 reads YNNKEL (reference sequence). This CDR3 region has 21 residues. The V gene end was trimmed by 0 bases and the J gene end by 6 bases; junction bases not matched to a gene: 19. CDR3 DNA sequence: TGTGCCAGCAGCCAAGATTTATTGGCTAGCGGGAGGGCCGGCGGTAAGGATACGCAGTATTTT. This sequence encodes CASSQDLLASGRAGGKDTQYF.

The rearrangement links TRBV30 to TRBJ1-5, with D maybe TRBD1 (5 bases). Trimming cost V 0 bases and J 6 bases, with 12 bases left between them. From germline, CDR1 is GTSNPN and CDR2 SVGIG (reference sequence). This CDR3 has 14 residues. CDR3 in DNA: TGTGCCTGGAGTGTAGGGGTCGGGGGTCAGCCCCAGCATTTT. This translates into CAWSVGVGGQPQHF.

This clone was counted a single time. The chain carries TRBV6-2 or TRBV6-3 and TRBJ2-7; 10 nucleotides align to TRBD2. The germline CDR1 and CDR2 sequences are MNHEY and SVGEGT. There are 16 residues in the CDR3. The V and J ends lost 6 bases and 7 bases, in that order; junction bases with no gene match: 15. The CDR3 nucleotides are TGTGCCAGCAGCTTCTTGGCCGCCAGAGCGGGAGGGGAGCAGTACTTC. It codes for CASSFLAARAGGEQYF.

The V and J genes are TRBV4-1 and TRBJ2-1; 7 bases line up with TRBD2. There are 16 residues in the CDR3. Germline values: CDR1 MGHRA, CDR2 YSYEKL. V lost 0 bases, J lost 2 bases, and 4 bases stayed unmatched. The chain's CDR3 is CASSQEGAGPYNEQFF. The CDR3 DNA follows: TGCGCCAGCAGCCAAGAGGGAGCGGGACCCTACAATGAGCAGTTCTTC.